The present entry profiles one TCR beta chain with its context. The CDR3 is 16 amino acids. Per germline, CDR1 SGHAT and CDR2 FQNNGV. After removal of 2 bases from V and 6 bases from J, the junction contained 6 bases not matched to a gene. The source of the sample is a study of radiotherapy plus CTLA-4 blockade in lung cancer. Study information: Overall, 15% to 20% of patients showed an objective response, while about 30% attained disease control.

The protocol was immunoSEQ multiplex PCR, while the TCRdb copy is restricted to in-frame clones and leaves out a portion. The data hold under 95,000 clones, with 78% observed a single time. The chain recombines TRBV11-2 with TRBJ1-6; TRBD1 matches at 8 bases. This sequence originates from a human donor with non-small cell lung cancer whose response to radiotherapy plus ipilimumab could not be evaluated. Some clones in this sample may be carry-over from other donors' samples. This specimen consisted of peripheral blood, obtained from a patient treated with radiotherapy plus ipilimumab. CDR3 sequence reads: CASSLTTGVGNSPLHF. CDR3 DNA: TGTGCCAGCAGCTTAACGACAGGGGTTGGTAATTCACCCCTCCACTTT. Full variable domain (rest looked up from reference TRBV11-2 and TRBJ1-6): EAGVAQSPRYKIIEKRQSVAFWCNPISGHATLYWYQQILGQGPKLLIQFQNNGVVDDSQLPKDRFSAERLKGVDSTLKIQPAKLEDSAVYLCASSLTTGVGNSPLHFGNGTRLTVT.